One sample yielded the 24 T cell receptor beta chains listed below, sequenced in a study of cytomegalovirus exposure and HLA in healthy donors. The protocol was immunoSEQ multiplex PCR, while the TCRdb copy is restricted to in-frame clones and leaves out a portion. The sample records around 200,000 clones, 84% being singletons. The sequencing input was PBMCs. The receptors come from a woman aged 18-29 years in good health and CMV-seropositive.

This rearrangement joins TRBV7-9 to TRBJ2-6, with TRBD1 matching over 8 bases. Germline-derived CDR1 and CDR2 are SEHNR and FQNEAQ (reference sequence). The V segment lost 4 bases and the J segment 3 bases; nucleotides outside the gene matches: 11. This CDR3 region has 18 residues. The CDR3 region has the DNA TGTGCCAGCAGCTCCCGGGACAGGTCTTTCGATGGGGCCAACGTCCTGACTTTC. It translates to CASSSRDRSFDGANVLTF.

The sample holds a few counts of this clone. This sequence joins TRBV15 and TRBJ2-1; possible D gene TRBD2, 5 bases. Germline assignment: CDR1 LNHNV and CDR2 YYDKDF (reference sequence). V shed 8 bases and J shed 7 bases, with 21 bases lying between them. This CDR3 spans 15 amino acids. The CDR3 here is CATRGERHGGNEQFF. The CDR3 nucleotides read TGTGCCACCCGTGGGGAGAGGCATGGTGGGAATGAGCAGTTCTTC.

The V call is TRBV9, the J call TRBJ2-2; 7 nucleotides line up with TRBD1. The germline V gene encodes CDR1 SGDLS and CDR2 YYNGEE. The CDR3 runs to 16 residues. The V and J ends lost 4 bases and 1 base, in that order; junction bases with no gene match: 7. CDR3 bases: TGTGCCAGCAGCCGCCCGGGGACAGTGAACACCGGGGAGCTGTTTTTT. Translating it yields CASSRPGTVNTGELFF.

The chain links TRBV4-1 to TRBJ2-5; D unresolved. Germline CDR1 is MGHRA and CDR2 is YSYEKL. The V end lost 3 bases, the J end lost 5 bases, and 7 bases lay between the germline ends. The length of the CDR3 is 12 residues. The CDR3 here is CASSHPLETQYF. The DNA of the CDR3 is TGCGCCAGCAGCCACCCATTGGAGACCCAGTACTTC.

This chain links TRBV19 with TRBJ1-5, with 10 bases matching TRBD1. Germline trimming cut 4 bases from V and 2 bases from J; bases unmatched to any gene: 14. Germline-derived CDR1 and CDR2 are LNHDA and SQIVND (reference sequence). The CDR3 has 19 residues. The CDR3: CASSTPPYRDRGGNQPQHF. DNA of the CDR3: TGTGCCAGTAGTACTCCGCCCTACCGGGACAGGGGAGGCAATCAGCCCCAGCATTTT.

This chain joins TRBV9 and TRBJ1-4, with TRBD1 matching 7 bases. The CDR3 is 14 amino acids. V gave up 3 bases and J gave up 7 bases; unmatched junction bases: 6. Germline V gives CDR1 SGDLS, CDR2 YYNGEE. This CDR3 is CASSASTGIEKLFF. The CDR3 nucleotides are TGTGCCAGCAGCGCCTCGACAGGGATTGAAAAACTGTTTTTT.

The CDR3: CASSKGQGLGYTF. CDR3 coding DNA: TGTGCCAGCAGTAAAGGACAGGGTCTTGGCTACACCTTC. This sequence joins TRBV6-5 and TRBJ1-2, with 8 bases matching TRBD1. V trimming: 5 bases; J trimming: 7 bases; junction bases outside the gene matches: 6. CDR1 and CDR2 (germline): MNHEY, SVGAGI. This CDR3 contains 13 residues.

This clone was picked up one time. The V gene is TRBV6-1, the J gene TRBJ1-2; D is unresolved. V was pared by 1 base and J by 8 bases, with 11 bases between. Germline loops: CDR1 MNHNS, CDR2 SASEGT. The CDR3 is 13 residues long. The CDR3 coding sequence is TGTGCCAGCAGTGAAGTACTGTCTAGGGGCTACACCTTC. Translating gives CASSEVLSRGYTF.

V is TRBV19 and J is TRBJ1-1, with TRBD1 as a possible D gene (6 bases). Looked up from germline, CDR1 is LNHDA and CDR2 is SQIVND (reference sequence). V lost 4 bases and J lost 0, with 18 bases in between. There are 17 residues in the CDR3. Here the CDR3 reads CASSTYSGQRLNTEAFF. In nucleotides, the CDR3 is TGTGCCAGTAGTACCTACTCCGGACAGAGATTGAACACTGAAGCTTTCTTT.

The count of this clone is one. This chain joins TRBV7-9 and TRBJ2-3; D call uncertain. CDR3 length: 12 residues. The V and J ends lost 6 bases and 2 bases respectively, with 6 bases between them. CDR1 is SEHNR, CDR2 FQNEAQ, per germline (reference sequence). CDR3 DNA sequence: TGTGCCAGCAGACAGTACACAGATACGCAGTATTTT. Its protein is CASRQYTDTQYF.

The V gene is TRBV6-5, the J gene TRBJ2-2, with 9 bases identical to TRBD2. J was trimmed by 6 bases and V by 1 base; bases with no gene match: 3. The CDR3 covers 15 residues. From germline, CDR1 is MNHEY and CDR2 SVGAGI. The CDR3 is CASSYFGGGAGELFF. The CDR3 nucleotides read TGTGCCAGCAGTTACTTCGGCGGGGGGGCCGGGGAGCTGTTTTTT.

V gene TRBV5-1 combines with J gene TRBJ2-7; 9 bases agree with TRBD1. CDR3 length: 16 amino acids. The trim removed 1 base at V and 5 bases at J, leaving 10 bases unmatched. Germline loops: CDR1 SGHRS, CDR2 YFSETQ. The CDR3 is CASSLKTQQGAHEQYF. DNA for the CDR3: TGCGCCAGCAGCTTGAAGACCCAACAGGGGGCTCACGAGCAGTACTTC.

The chain carries TRBV5-1 and TRBJ1-3; perhaps TRBD1 as D (5 bases). The V and J ends lost 3 bases and 5 bases respectively, with 18 bases between them. Germline V gene lookup returns CDR1 SGHRS and CDR2 YFSETQ. This CDR3 has 16 residues. The CDR3 region is CASSSGLTGPRNTIYF. CDR3 sequence (DNA): TGCGCCAGCAGCTCGGGACTCACTGGCCCGCGAAACACCATATATTTT.

A single count supports this clone. The chain combines TRBV9 with TRBJ1-1; D uncertain. V dropped 2 bases and J dropped 1 base, with 6 bases sitting between them. This CDR3 is 13 amino acids long. Germline loops: CDR1 SGDLS, CDR2 YYNGEE. The CDR3 DNA reads TGTGCCAGCAGCGTGGAGGGGAACACTGAAGCTTTCTTT. This codes for CASSVEGNTEAFF.

The rearrangement links TRBV6-1 to TRBJ1-1; TRBD1 agrees at 7 bases. The V segment lost 8 bases and the J segment 2 bases; nucleotides outside the gene matches: 5. The germline CDR1 and CDR2 sequences are MNHNS and SASEGT. The length of the CDR3 is 13 residues. The chain's CDR3 is CASPRDSNTEAFF. The CDR3 DNA sequence: TGTGCCAGCCCCAGGGACAGTAACACTGAAGCTTTCTTT.

This clone was seen only once. The gene calls are TRBV4-1 and TRBJ1-4; 9 nucleotides agree with TRBD1. This CDR3 region has 15 residues. V gave up 2 bases and J gave up 8 bases; unmatched junction bases: 6. The germline V gene encodes CDR1 MGHRA and CDR2 YSYEKL. The CDR3 reads CASSQPQGAREKLFF. As DNA, the CDR3 is TGCGCCAGCAGCCAACCACAGGGGGCGCGGGAAAAACTGTTTTTT.

V usage is TRBV6-1 and J usage is TRBJ1-1, with 9 bases lining up with TRBD1. This CDR3 has 14 residues. The V gene end was trimmed by 1 base and the J gene end by 5 bases; junction bases not matched to a gene: 2. Germline CDR1 and CDR2: MNHNS and SASEGT. This chain's CDR3 is CASSEGDRGTEAFF. The CDR3 nucleotides are TGTGCCAGCAGTGAAGGTGACAGGGGGACTGAAGCTTTCTTT.

This sequence joins TRBV28 and TRBJ1-3; possible D gene TRBD1, 6 bases. CDR1 is MDHEN and CDR2 is SYDVKM in the germline V gene. The CDR3 is 17 residues long. Trimming took off 1 base at V and 0 bases at J, with 13 bases between the two ends. The CDR3 DNA is TGTGCCAGCAGTTTATCCAGGGGCCCAAGCTCTGGAAACACCATATATTTT. This translates into CASSLSRGPSSGNTIYF.

The V and J genes are TRBV7-6 and TRBJ1-1; 7 bases are a match to TRBD1. Germline values: CDR1 SGHVS, CDR2 FNYEAQ. The V gene end was trimmed by 3 bases and the J gene end by 5 bases; junction bases not matched to a gene: 3. This CDR3 has 13 residues. CDR3 region: CASSFEQGTEAFF. DNA of the CDR3: TGTGCCAGCAGCTTCGAACAGGGGACTGAAGCTTTCTTT.

V gene TRBV4-3 combines with J gene TRBJ1-3; D not certain. CDR1 and CDR2 from the germline V gene are LGHNA and YSLEER. The CDR3 spans 12 residues. Trimming pared 6 bases from V and 3 bases from J, leaving 6 bases between. CDR3: CASSSFGNTIYF. The CDR3 DNA is TGCGCCAGCAGTTCCTTTGGAAACACCATATATTTT.

This clone was detected once. V usage is TRBV18 and J usage is TRBJ2-3, with a weak D call TRBD2 (8 bases). The CDR3 extends over 19 amino acids. V lost 3 bases to trimming and J lost 7 bases, with 29 bases between them. Germline V gives CDR1 KGHSH, CDR2 LQKENI. The CDR3 coding sequence is TGTGCCAGCTCACCTTCTTCGGGAGGGGGCGGCCCAGTGAGGAATACGCAGTATTTT. Its protein is CASSPSSGGGGPVRNTQYF. Looking up the rest from reference TRBV18 and TRBJ2-3 gives the full variable domain: NAGVMQNPRHLVRRRGQEARLRCSPMKGHSHVYWYRQLPEEGLKFMVYLQKENIIDESGMPKERFSAEFPKEGPSILRIQQVVRGDSAAYFCASSPSSGGGGPVRNTQYFGPGTRLTVL.

The rearrangement links TRBV5-6 to TRBJ2-7; 7 nucleotides align to TRBD2. The CDR3 runs to 15 residues. The germline V gene has CDR1 SGHDT and CDR2 YYEEEE. J gave up 3 bases and V 3 bases, and 9 bases lay outside the gene matches. In DNA, the CDR3 is TGTGCCAGCAGCTCCCCAGGCGGGGGAATCTACGAGCAGTACTTC. Protein: CASSSPGGGIYEQYF. The entire variable domain, with the rest obtained from reference TRBV5-6 and TRBJ2-7, is as follows: DAGVTQSPTHLIKTRGQQVTLRCSPKSGHDTVSWYQQALGQGPQFIFQYYEEEERQRGNFPDRFSGHQFPNYSSELNVNALLLGDSALYLCASSSPGGGIYEQYFGPGTRLTVT.

J is TRBJ2-3 and V is TRBV11-1; 10 bases agree with TRBD2. Trimming took 8 bases from V and 5 from J; bases not matched to a gene: 13. In germline, CDR1 is SGHAT, CDR2 FQDESV (reference sequence). This CDR3 region has 16 residues. CDR3 coding DNA: TGTGCCAGCGGAAGAGAAGCGGGGGGGCCGGTAGATACGCAGTATTTT. It translates to CASGREAGGPVDTQYF.

V and J are TRBV20-1 and TRBJ1-1; 8 nucleotides line up with TRBD1. The V and J ends lost 3 bases and 8 bases, in that order; junction bases with no gene match: 2. The CDR3 extends over 11 amino acids. In germline, CDR1 is DFQATT, CDR2 SNEGSKA (reference sequence). CDR3 nucleotides: TGCAGTGCTAGCCGGGACAGGGAAGCTTTCTTT. It specifies CSASRDREAFF.